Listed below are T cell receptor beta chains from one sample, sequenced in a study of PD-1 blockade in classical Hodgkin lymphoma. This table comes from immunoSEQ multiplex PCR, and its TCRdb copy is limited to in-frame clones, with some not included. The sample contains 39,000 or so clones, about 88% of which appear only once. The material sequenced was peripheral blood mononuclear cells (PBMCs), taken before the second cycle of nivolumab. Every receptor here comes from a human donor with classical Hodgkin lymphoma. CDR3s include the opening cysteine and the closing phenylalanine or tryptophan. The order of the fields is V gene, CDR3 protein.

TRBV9	CASSPGTSGIISSYNEQFF
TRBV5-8	CASSQGRATNEKLFF
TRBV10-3	CAISELAGHPYEQYF
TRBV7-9	CASSPETAAYEQYF
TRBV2	CASSEPTGVAGELFF
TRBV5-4	CASSLSKQGQETQYF
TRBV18	CASSPSGNTGELFF
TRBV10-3	CAIRAAGNTGELFF
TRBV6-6	CASTTGPAAEAFF
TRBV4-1	CASSQDQSGNTIYF
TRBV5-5	CASSRLAGESTDTQYF
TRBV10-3	CAISGGETQYF
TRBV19	CASSNVRALNYEQYF
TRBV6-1	CASSEAGPRLGTQYF
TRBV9	CASSVEGAGQETQYF
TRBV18	CASSLGQGAGTQYF
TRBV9	CASSDSFGTKEETQYF
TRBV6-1	CASSGASTDTQYF
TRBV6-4	CASSDPTRSRGFGAMDYEQYF
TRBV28	CASSLWGVATVNTGELFF
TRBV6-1	CASSSLGLRGLEQYF
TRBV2	CASRVDYGYTF
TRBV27	CASSLLGQPQHF
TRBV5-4	CASSLGHANEKLFF
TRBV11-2	CASSLDLLPPGGQGDYEQYF
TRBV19	CASSMGTGEGTDTQYF
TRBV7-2	CASSLQGTSYEQYF
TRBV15	CATSRDRAALNYGYTF
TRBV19	CASRSDSRTGELFF
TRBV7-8	CASSLVPSGEVNSYEQYF
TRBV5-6	CASSADRRETQYF
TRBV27	CASSLSGELREQYF
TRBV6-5	CASSKGLTSFNEQFF
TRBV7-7	CASSLARAGGLETQYF
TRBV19	CASSTGGGEFF
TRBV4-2	CASSQARTGGTEAFF
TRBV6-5	CASSFNSYGINYGYTF
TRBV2	CASSAGTGINQPQHF
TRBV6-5	CASRGSGNTIYF
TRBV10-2	CASSDGLAPSRNTGELFF
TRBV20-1	CSAPTGGYTF
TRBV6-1	CASSATGNNQPQHF
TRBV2	CATQLGQGIWEQFF
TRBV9	CASSVGFGTAGGELFF
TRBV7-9	CASMGGNGNEQFF
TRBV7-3	CASSYENTGELFF
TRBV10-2	CASSESAEPIYGYTF
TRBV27	CASSTHTSGRAFEQFF
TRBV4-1	CASSQDIQVISSTDTQYF
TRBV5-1	CASSLDGNYGYTF
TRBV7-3	CASSLASGELFF
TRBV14	CASSPVPIMEQYF
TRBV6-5	CASREGGMSNQPQHF
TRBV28	CASSFHVSGNTIYF
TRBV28	CASKNSILNGYTF
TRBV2	CASTRLAGPNEQFF
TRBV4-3	CASSQGVARGNQPQHF